Below are 23 T cell receptor beta chains sequenced from a single sample in a study of blood T cell repertoires in COVID-19. Clones were read by immunoSEQ multiplex PCR, and TCRdb kept only the in-frame ones, dropping some. The table records around 270,000 clones, 70% to 90% of them present only once. The sequenced sample was peripheral blood. All receptors come from a woman aged 55-69 years with COVID-19, enrolled during active disease.

The rearrangement links TRBV6-5 to TRBJ2-1; 8 bases map to TRBD1. The CDR3 spans 14 residues. V shed 10 bases and J 8 bases; nucleotides not matched to a gene: 13. CDR1 is MNHEY and CDR2 is SVGAGI in the germline V gene. The CDR3: CAISPRQGSHEQFF. The CDR3 DNA is TGTGCCATTTCGCCCCGACAGGGGTCCCATGAGCAGTTCTTC.

The chain carries TRBV14 and TRBJ2-6; possible D gene TRBD1, 7 bases. Germline V gives CDR1 SGHDN, CDR2 FVKESK. Trimming removed 2 bases at V and 0 bases at J, with 14 bases between. This CDR3 is 18 amino acids long. CDR3 in DNA: TGTGCCAGCAGCCAACGTCCAGGGGGGTTCTCTGGGGCCAACGTCCTGACTTTC. Translating it yields CASSQRPGGFSGANVLTF. The entire variable domain, with the rest obtained from reference TRBV14 and TRBJ2-6, is as follows: EAGVTQFPSHSVIEKGQTVTLRCDPISGHDNLYWYRRVMGKEIKFLLHFVKESKQDESGMPNNRFLAERTGGTYSTLKVQPAELEDSGVYFCASSQRPGGFSGANVLTFGAGSRLTVL.

This sequence joins TRBV27 and TRBJ2-5, with D possibly TRBD1 on 6 matching bases. Germline V gene data show CDR1 as MNHEY and CDR2 as SMNVEV (reference sequence). The CDR3 contains 14 residues. The germline V and J ends were trimmed by 2 bases and 4 bases, with 11 bases remaining between them. CDR3 sequence (DNA): TGTGCCAGCAGTTTACAGGGGATGTCAGAGACCCAGTACTTC. Translated: CASSLQGMSETQYF.

The genes are TRBV27 and TRBJ2-2; TRBD2 agrees at 12 bases. The CDR3 length is 17 residues. Germline CDR1 is MNHEY and CDR2 is SMNVEV (reference sequence). With V trimmed by 6 bases and J by 6 bases, 11 bases remained unmatched. DNA of the CDR3: TGTGCCAGCAGCCAACCCAAACTAGCGGGAGGAGCCGGGGAGCTGTTTTTT. Residues: CASSQPKLAGGAGELFF.

This chain uses TRBV28 with TRBJ1-5; D is unresolved. With 2 bases removed from V and 7 bases from J, the gap between germline ends came to 15 bases. From germline, CDR1 is MDHEN and CDR2 SYDVKM. This CDR3 has 15 residues. The CDR3 loop is CASSLDRAQTQPQHF. The DNA for the CDR3 is TGTGCCAGCAGTTTAGATCGAGCCCAAACCCAGCCCCAGCATTTT.

The gene calls are TRBV9 and TRBJ1-2; 8 bases map to TRBD1. CDR3 length: 13 amino acids. Trimming took 5 bases from V and 8 from J; bases not matched to a gene: 8. Germline V gene sequence: CDR1 SGDLS, CDR2 YYNGEE. The CDR3 spells CASSHDRGGGYTF. The CDR3 DNA follows: TGTGCCAGCAGTCACGACAGGGGCGGGGGCTACACCTTC.

The V call is TRBV6-2 or TRBV6-3, the J call TRBJ2-1; 9 bases agree with TRBD2. The CDR3 runs 14 residues. Trimming at V came to 6 bases and at J to 8 bases, leaving 8 bases not matched to a gene. CDR1 and CDR2 (germline): MNHEY, SVGEGT. The chain's CDR3 is CASSLSGGVYEQFF. For the CDR3, the DNA is TGTGCCAGCAGCCTTAGCGGGGGTGTCTATGAGCAGTTCTTC.

The gene calls are TRBV7-9 and TRBJ2-2; 9 nucleotides agree with TRBD2. Germline V gene data show CDR1 as SEHNR and CDR2 as FQNEAQ (reference sequence). V dropped 7 bases and J dropped 4; count of bases not matched to a gene: 7. The CDR3 extends over 15 amino acids. CDR3 coding DNA: TGTGCCAGCAAAATAGCGGGAGTTAGCACCGGGGAGCTGTTTTTT. As protein: CASKIAGVSTGELFF.

The genes are TRBV30 and TRBJ1-6, with D maybe TRBD1 (5 bases). Germline CDR1 reads GTSNPN; CDR2 reads SVGIG (reference sequence). Trimming took off 2 bases at V and 7 bases at J, with 15 bases between the two ends. The CDR3 length is 15 residues. The DNA for the CDR3 is TGTGCCTGGAGTCACATGGGGCCGGTGAATTCACCCCTCCACTTT. Its translation is CAWSHMGPVNSPLHF.

To note about this clone: Other DNA sequences of this sample code for an identical CDR3. The chain carries TRBV5-1 and TRBJ1-2; D not resolved. V was pared by 4 bases and J by 2 bases, with 9 bases between. CDR1 SGHRS and CDR2 YFSETQ come from the germline V gene. This CDR3 spans 13 amino acids. The CDR3 is CASSPGSNYGYTF. In DNA, the CDR3 is TGCGCCAGCAGCCCGGGGTCCAACTATGGCTACACCTTC.

J is TRBJ2-6 and V is TRBV23-1; D is uncertain. TRBV23-1 falls under the ORF class, with uncertain function. The CDR3 is made up of 14 amino acids. Trimming pared 0 bases from V and 9 bases from J, leaving 9 bases between. The CDR3 here is CASSQSPRSNVLTF. The CDR3 bases are TGCGCCAGCAGTCAATCGCCTAGAAGCAACGTCCTGACTTTC.

V and J are TRBV19 and TRBJ2-3; D is uncertain. Germline CDR1 and CDR2: LNHDA and SQIVND (reference sequence). The CDR3 runs 13 residues. Deletions cut 7 bases from V and 1 base from J, with 9 bases between. The CDR3 sequence: CASKPLGTDTQYF. In DNA, the CDR3 is TGTGCCAGTAAGCCTCTGGGCACAGATACGCAGTATTTT.

The CDR3 spells CAISLQGGETQYF. In DNA form, the CDR3 reads TGTGCCATCAGTCTTCAGGGAGGGGAGACCCAGTACTTC. The chain recombines TRBV10-3 with TRBJ2-5; 7 nucleotides line up with TRBD2. Germline V gives CDR1 ENHRY, CDR2 SYGVKD. The CDR3 covers 13 residues. Trimming removed 5 bases from V and 5 bases from J; junction bases left unmatched: 5.

The chain combines TRBV28 with TRBJ1-1, with 8 nucleotides matching TRBD1. The CDR3 consists of 14 residues. Germline V gene sequence: CDR1 MDHEN, CDR2 SYDVKM. V shed 8 bases and J 4 bases; nucleotides not matched to a gene: 9. The CDR3 DNA reads as TGTGCCAGCGGCTCAGGGGGCCCTCCCACTGAAGCTTTCTTT. Translated, it gives CASGSGGPPTEAFF. Complete variable domain (other parts from reference TRBV28 and TRBJ1-1): DVKVTQSSRYLVKRTGEKVFLECVQDMDHENMFWYRQDPGLGLRLIYFSYDVKMKEKGDIPEGYSVSREKKERFSLILESASTNQTSMYLCASGSGGPPTEAFFGQGTRLTVV.

This chain joins TRBV27 and TRBJ2-5; D perhaps matches TRBD2 (6 bases). CDR3 size: 14 residues. CDR1 is MNHEY, CDR2 SMNVEV, per germline (reference sequence). The V and J ends lost 2 bases and 4 bases respectively, with 11 bases between them. The CDR3 protein is CASSLIGGGETQYF. The CDR3 DNA reads as TGTGCCAGCAGTTTAATCGGGGGAGGAGAGACCCAGTACTTC.

This clone came up a few times. The gene calls are TRBV7-9 and TRBJ1-5; 8 positions match TRBD1. The CDR3 consists of 14 residues. Germline CDR1 and CDR2: SEHNR and FQNEAQ (reference sequence). V gave up 5 bases and J gave up 7 bases; unmatched junction bases: 7. In DNA, the CDR3 is TGTGCCAGCAGCCGCGGACAGGGCGGACAGCCCCAGCATTTT. Residues: CASSRGQGGQPQHF.

This clone has a single count. The genes are TRBV28 and TRBJ1-5; possible D gene TRBD1, 6 bases. The CDR3 sequence is 14 residues long. Germline V lookup: CDR1 MDHEN, CDR2 SYDVKM. Trimming removed 5 bases at V and 7 bases at J, with 15 bases between. CDR3 nucleotides: TGTGCCAGCAGTCTTACAGGGAGTTACCAGCCCCAGCATTTT. Amino acids: CASSLTGSYQPQHF.

This clone was found once. This sequence joins TRBV6-1 and TRBJ1-2; a weak D match, TRBD1 (5 bases). Germline V gene sequence: CDR1 MNHNS, CDR2 SASEGT. CDR3 length: 13 residues. Trimming removed 2 bases at V and 4 bases at J, with 8 bases between. The CDR3 reads CASSESGGYGYTF. The CDR3 bases are TGTGCCAGCAGTGAATCCGGGGGCTATGGCTACACCTTC.

The gene calls are TRBV7-2 and TRBJ2-1, with D unresolved. The CDR3 runs to 13 residues. V lost 3 bases and J 6 bases, leaving 9 bases between the germline ends. CDR1 SGHTA and CDR2 FQGNSA come from the germline V gene. Here the CDR3 DNA reads TGTGCCAGCAGCTTGAGTTACGTCAATGAGCAGTTCTTC. Translation: CASSLSYVNEQFF.

V usage is TRBV19 and J usage is TRBJ2-3; possible D gene TRBD2, 5 bases. V dropped 8 bases and J dropped 0 bases, with 18 bases sitting between them. Germline CDR1 LNHDA, CDR2 SQIVND (reference sequence). This CDR3 comprises 16 residues. As DNA, the CDR3 is TGTGCCAGTTCCGGGGAACCTCAAACTAGCACAGATACGCAGTATTTT. As protein: CASSGEPQTSTDTQYF.

This clone appeared a single time. J is TRBJ1-3 and V is TRBV25-1; D is unresolved. The V and J ends lost 4 bases and 0 bases respectively, with 13 bases between them. Germline lookup yields CDR1 MGHDK and CDR2 SYGVNS. The CDR3 extends over 16 amino acids. CDR3 bases: TGTGCCAGCAGTGGGATCAGCGGGAGCTCTGGAAACACCATATATTTT. Translation gives CASSGISGSSGNTIYF.

J is TRBJ1-1 and V is TRBV19; TRBD1 matches 7 bases. Unmatched junction bases numbered 10, after V lost 5 bases and J lost 1 base. The CDR3 has 16 amino acids. Germline CDR1 is LNHDA and CDR2 is SQIVND (reference sequence). This CDR3 reads CASSDRVALPNTEAFF. CDR3 coding DNA: TGTGCCAGTAGTGACAGGGTAGCACTTCCGAACACTGAAGCTTTCTTT.

The chain employs TRBV30 and TRBJ1-1; 7 bases fit TRBD1. Germline V gene data show CDR1 as GTSNPN and CDR2 as SVGIG (reference sequence). CDR3 length: 15 residues. The V and J ends lost 2 bases and 8 bases, in that order; junction bases with no gene match: 14. The CDR3 DNA reads TGTGCCTGGAGTCTAACTGTCGAGGGGGCGAACGAAGCTTTCTTT. Translated: CAWSLTVEGANEAFF.